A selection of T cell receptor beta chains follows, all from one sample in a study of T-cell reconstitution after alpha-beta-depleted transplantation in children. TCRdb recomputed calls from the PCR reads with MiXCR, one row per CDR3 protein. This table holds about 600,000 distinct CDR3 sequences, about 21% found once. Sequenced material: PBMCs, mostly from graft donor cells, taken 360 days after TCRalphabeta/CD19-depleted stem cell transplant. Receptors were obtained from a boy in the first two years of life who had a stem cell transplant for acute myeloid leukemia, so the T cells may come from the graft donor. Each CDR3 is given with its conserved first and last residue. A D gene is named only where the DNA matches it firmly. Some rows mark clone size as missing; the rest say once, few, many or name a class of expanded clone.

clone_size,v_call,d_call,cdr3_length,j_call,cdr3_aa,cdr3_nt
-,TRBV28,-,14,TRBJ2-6,CASSLGGGANVLTF,TGTGCCAGCAGTCTGGGCGGGGGGGCCAACGTCCTGACTTTC
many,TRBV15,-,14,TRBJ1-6,CATSARTDNSPLHF,TGTGCCACCAGCGCGAGGACGGATAATTCACCCCTCCACTTT
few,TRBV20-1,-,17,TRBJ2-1,CSARRVRGDGSYNEQFF,TGCAGTGCTAGAAGGGTTAGGGGGGATGGCTCCTACAATGAGCAGTTCTTC
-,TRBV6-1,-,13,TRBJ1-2,CASTSLQGYGYTF,TGTGCCAGCACCTCCTTACAGGGCTATGGCTACACCTTC
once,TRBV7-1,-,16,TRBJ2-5,CASSSRADRMRETQYF,TGTGCCAGCAGCTCCCGGGCTGACAGGATGAGAGAGACCCAGTACTTC
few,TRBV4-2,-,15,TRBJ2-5,CASSRSPGTQETQYF,TGTGCCAGCAGCCGGTCCCCAGGGACCCAAGAGACCCAGTACTTC
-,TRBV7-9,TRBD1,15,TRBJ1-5,CASSSEGGARQPQHF,TGTGCCAGCAGCTCCGAAGGGGGCGCGAGGCAGCCCCAGCATTTT
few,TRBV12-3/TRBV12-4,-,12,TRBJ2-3,CASSLGPFTQYF,TGTGCCAGCAGTTTGGGACCCTTCACGCAGTATTTT
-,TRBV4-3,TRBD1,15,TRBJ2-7,CASSRGTDANYEQYF,TGCGCCAGCAGCCGAGGGACAGATGCTAACTACGAGCAGTACTTC
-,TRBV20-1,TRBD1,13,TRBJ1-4,CSATGQGGEKLFF,TGCAGTGCCACCGGACAGGGGGGGGAAAAACTGTTTTTT
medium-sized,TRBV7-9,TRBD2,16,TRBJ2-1,CASSPRTSGGASEQFF,TGTGCCAGCAGCCCCCGGACTAGCGGGGGGGCGAGTGAGCAGTTCTTC
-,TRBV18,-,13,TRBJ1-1,CASSPRSSTEAFF,TGTGCCAGCTCACCACGGAGCAGCACTGAAGCTTTCTTT
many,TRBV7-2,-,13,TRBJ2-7,CASSLVGHYEQYF,TGTGCCAGCAGCTTAGTAGGTCACTACGAGCAGTACTTC
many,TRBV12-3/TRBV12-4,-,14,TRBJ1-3,CASYPTLSAHTIYF,TGTGCCAGCTATCCGACCCTCAGCGCGCACACCATATATTTT
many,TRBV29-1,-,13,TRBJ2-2,CSVHVPSTGELFF,TGCAGCGTTCATGTGCCGTCCACCGGGGAGCTGTTTTTT
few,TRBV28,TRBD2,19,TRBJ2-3,CASSLSWRGAGGATDTQYF,TGTGCCAGCAGTTTAAGTTGGAGGGGAGCGGGGGGTGCCACAGATACGCAGTATTTT
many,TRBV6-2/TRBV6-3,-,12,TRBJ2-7,CASSGQDYEQYF,TGTGCCAGCAGCGGACAAGACTACGAGCAGTACTTC
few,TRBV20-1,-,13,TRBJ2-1,CSAQRQAHNEQFF,TGCAGTGCTCAAAGACAAGCACACAATGAGCAGTTCTTC
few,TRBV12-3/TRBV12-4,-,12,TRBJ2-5,CASSQNLETQYF,TGTGCCAGCAGCCAAAACCTGGAGACCCAGTACTTC
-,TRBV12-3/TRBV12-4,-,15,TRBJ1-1,CASLPPGTLYTEAFF,TGTGCCAGCTTACCCCCCGGGACACTTTACACTGAAGCTTTCTTT
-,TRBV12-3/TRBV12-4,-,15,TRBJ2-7,CASSSPPPGGYEQYF,TGTGCCAGCAGTTCTCCCCCGCCAGGAGGCTACGAGCAGTACTTC
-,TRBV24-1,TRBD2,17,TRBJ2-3,CATSDLKTSGGNDTQYF,TGTGCCACCAGTGACCTAAAGACTAGCGGGGGGAACGATACGCAGTATTTT
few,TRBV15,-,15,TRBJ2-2,CATTHGGGPLGELFF,TGTGCCACCACTCATGGGGGGGGCCCACTTGGGGAGCTGTTTTTT
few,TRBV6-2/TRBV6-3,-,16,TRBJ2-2,CASSYAGRGNTGELFF,TGTGCCAGCAGTTACGCGGGCAGGGGGAACACCGGGGAGCTGTTTTTT
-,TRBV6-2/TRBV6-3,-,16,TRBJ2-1,CASSYSQGYTYNEQFF,TGTGCCAGCAGTTACTCACAGGGTTACACCTACAATGAGCAGTTCTTC
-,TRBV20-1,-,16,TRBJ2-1,CSARESQARSYNEQFF,TGCAGTGCTAGAGAGTCACAGGCTCGCTCCTACAATGAGCAGTTCTTC
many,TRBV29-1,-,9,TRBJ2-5,CSEGETQYF,TGCAGCGAGGGAGAGACCCAGTACTTC
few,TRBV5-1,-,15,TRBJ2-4,CASSSTGIPKNIQYF,TGCGCCAGCAGCTCGACAGGAATCCCCAAAAACATTCAGTACTTC
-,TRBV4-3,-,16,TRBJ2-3,CASSQPIGGGTDTQYF,TGCGCCAGCAGCCAACCGATCGGAGGGGGCACAGATACGCAGTATTTT
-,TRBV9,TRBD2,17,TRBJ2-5,CASSVHNRTSGEETQYF,TGTGCCAGCAGCGTACACAACCGGACTAGCGGAGAAGAGACCCAGTACTTC
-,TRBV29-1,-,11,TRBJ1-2,CSVPKGLGYTF,TGCAGCGTCCCCAAGGGATTAGGCTACACCTTC
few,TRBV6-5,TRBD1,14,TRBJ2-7,CASSYRDRAYEQYF,TGTGCCAGCAGTTATCGAGACAGGGCCTACGAGCAGTACTTC
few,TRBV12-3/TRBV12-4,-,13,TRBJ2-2,CASSAQNTGELFF,TGTGCCAGCAGTGCACAGAACACCGGGGAGCTGTTTTTT
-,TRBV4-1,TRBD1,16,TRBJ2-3,CASSPGQGRGTDTQYF,TGCGCCAGCAGCCCTGGACAGGGAAGAGGGACAGATACGCAGTATTTT
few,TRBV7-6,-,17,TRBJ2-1,CASSSRTYPRTHNEQFF,TGTGCCAGCAGCTCCCGGACCTACCCCCGCACCCACAATGAGCAGTTCTTC
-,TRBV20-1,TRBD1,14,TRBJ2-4,CSAWDRLAKNIQYF,TGCAGTGCTTGGGACAGGCTAGCCAAAAACATTCAGTACTTC
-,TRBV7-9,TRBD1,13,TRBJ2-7,CASSIGTDYEQYF,TGTGCCAGCAGCATCGGGACAGACTACGAGCAGTACTTC
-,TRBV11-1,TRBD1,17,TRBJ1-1,CASSLGGTGGSNTEAFF,TGTGCCAGCAGCTTAGGGGGGACAGGGGGCAGCAACACTGAAGCTTTCTTT
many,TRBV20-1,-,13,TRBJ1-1,CSARQGGNTEAFF,TGCAGTGCTAGACAGGGAGGTAACACTGAAGCTTTCTTT
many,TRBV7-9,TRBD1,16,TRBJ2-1,CASSLGPENRGWSQFF,TGTGCCAGCAGTCTAGGTCCCGAAAACAGGGGTTGGAGCCAGTTCTTC
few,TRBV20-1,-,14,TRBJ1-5,CSARMGGGNQPQHF,TGCAGTGCTAGAATGGGGGGAGGCAATCAGCCCCAGCATTTT